The present entry profiles one T cell receptor beta chain with its context. Antigen unknown. The data stem from a study of T cells after yellow fever vaccination. UMIs were added to TCR cDNA along with a universal primer site when it was made by 5'RACE template switching. One entry per CDR3 protein, called by TCRdb with MiXCR from the 5' RACE reads. The sample holds about 320,000 distinct CDR3 sequences; roughly 10% are singletons and the top ten take over 3%. Overall study findings and caveats: Weaker, the secondary response had a peak occurring faster, on day 5 versus 15. The CD4 compartment and the CD8 compartment contained a small share of clonotypes in common.

V was trimmed by 4 bases and J by 4 bases, leaving 15 bases between them. The V gene's germline CDR1 is GTSNPN and CDR2 SVGIG (reference sequence). The CDR3 contains 14 residues. This receptor was obtained from a man younger than 35 who received the YFV17D yellow fever vaccine. This sample comprised CD4+ T cells sorted from PBMCs, obtained 45 days after the yellow fever booster vaccination. This chain joins TRBV30 and TRBJ2-3; D might be TRBD2 (7 bases). The CDR3 reads CAWTVGGGPDTQYF. The CDR3 nucleotides read TGTGCCTGGACCGTTGGCGGGGGCCCAGATACGCAGTATTTT.